This T cell receptor (beta chain) was sequenced for a study of early T cells in non-severe SARS-CoV-2 infection. The CDR3 runs 14 residues. Germline-derived CDR1 and CDR2 are SEHNR and FQNEAQ (reference sequence). The V and J ends lost 0 bases and 5 bases respectively, with 8 bases between them. TCRdb passed the 5' RACE reads through MiXCR, listing each CDR3 protein once. Among about 29,000 distinct CDR3 sequences listed, 4.5% were seen once. In its sample, this clonotype was seen many times. The TCR originated in an adult who was a healthcare worker with PCR-confirmed SARS-CoV-2 infection or an uninfected control (not recorded which). The rearrangement uses TRBV7-9 and TRBJ2-4; D is unclear. The sequencing input was whole blood. CDR3 sequence (DNA): TGTGCCAGCAGCTTAGCGATAGTTCAAAACATTCAGTACTTC. This codes for CASSLAIVQNIQYF.